Included here is one T cell receptor beta chain sequence, with context. Its specificity is not known. The data were taken from a study of cytomegalovirus exposure and HLA in healthy donors. In the PCR, 60 Vbeta and 13 Jbeta primers were used. Produced via immunoSEQ multiplex PCR; TCRdb's table is partial and in-frame only. The sample's table shows roughly 100,000 clones. This CDR3 has 13 amino acids. V trimming: 6 bases; J trimming: 7 bases; junction bases outside the gene matches: 5. Germline lookup yields CDR1 PRHDT and CDR2 FYEKMQ (reference sequence). Study-wide points: A few chains tied to CMV proved CMV antigen-specific in vitro.

This chain connects TRBV13 to TRBJ2-4, with 8 bases lining up with TRBD1. The receptor's source is a man aged 35-49 years in good health and CMV-seronegative. Sequencing was carried out using PBMCs. The CDR3 region is CASSGQGPNIQYF. CDR3 sequence (DNA): TGTGCCAGCAGTGGACAGGGCCCTAACATTCAGTACTTC.